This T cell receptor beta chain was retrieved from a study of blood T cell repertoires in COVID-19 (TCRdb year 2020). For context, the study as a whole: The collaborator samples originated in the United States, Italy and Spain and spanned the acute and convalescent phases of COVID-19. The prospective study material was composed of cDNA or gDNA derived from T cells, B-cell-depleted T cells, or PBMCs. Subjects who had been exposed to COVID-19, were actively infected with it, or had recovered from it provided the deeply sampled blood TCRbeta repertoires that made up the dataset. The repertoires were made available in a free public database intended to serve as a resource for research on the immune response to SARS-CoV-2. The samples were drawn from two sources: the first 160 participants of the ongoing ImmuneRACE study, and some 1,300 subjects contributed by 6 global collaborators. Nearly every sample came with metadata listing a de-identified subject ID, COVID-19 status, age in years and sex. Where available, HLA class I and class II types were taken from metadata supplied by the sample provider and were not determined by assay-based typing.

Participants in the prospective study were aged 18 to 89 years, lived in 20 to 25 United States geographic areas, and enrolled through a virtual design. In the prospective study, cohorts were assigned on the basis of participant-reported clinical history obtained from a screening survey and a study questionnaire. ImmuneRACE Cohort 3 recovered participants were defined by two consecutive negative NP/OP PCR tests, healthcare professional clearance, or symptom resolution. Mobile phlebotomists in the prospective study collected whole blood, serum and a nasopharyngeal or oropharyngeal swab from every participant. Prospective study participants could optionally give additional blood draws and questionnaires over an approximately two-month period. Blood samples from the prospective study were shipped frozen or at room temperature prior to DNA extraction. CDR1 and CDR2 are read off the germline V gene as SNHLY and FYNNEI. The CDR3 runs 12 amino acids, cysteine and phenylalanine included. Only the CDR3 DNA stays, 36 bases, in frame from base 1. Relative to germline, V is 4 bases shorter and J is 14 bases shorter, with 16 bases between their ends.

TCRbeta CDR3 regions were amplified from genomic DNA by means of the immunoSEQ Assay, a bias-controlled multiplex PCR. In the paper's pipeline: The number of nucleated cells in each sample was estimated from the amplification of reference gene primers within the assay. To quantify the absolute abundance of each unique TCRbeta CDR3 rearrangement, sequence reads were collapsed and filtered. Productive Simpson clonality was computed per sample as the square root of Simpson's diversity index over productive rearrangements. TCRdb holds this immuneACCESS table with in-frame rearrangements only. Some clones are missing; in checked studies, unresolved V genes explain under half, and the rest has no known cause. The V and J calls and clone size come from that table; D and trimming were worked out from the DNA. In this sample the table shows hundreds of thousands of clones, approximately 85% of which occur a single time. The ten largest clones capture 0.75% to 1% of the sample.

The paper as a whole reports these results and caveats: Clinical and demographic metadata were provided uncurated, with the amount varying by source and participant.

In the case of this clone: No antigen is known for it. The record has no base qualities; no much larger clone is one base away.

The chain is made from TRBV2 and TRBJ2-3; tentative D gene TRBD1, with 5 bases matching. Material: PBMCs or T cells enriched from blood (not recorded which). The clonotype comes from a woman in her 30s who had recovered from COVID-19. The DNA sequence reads TGTGCCAGCAGTGTTCAGGGCCCCACCGGGTATTTT. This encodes CASSVQGPTGYF.